This record covers a single T cell receptor beta chain. This entry belongs to a study of technical replicates of blood from several donors. Using immunoSEQ multiplex PCR, the repertoire was profiled, and TCRdb retains in-frame clones only, with some absent. Of about 75,000 clones in the sample, nearly 98% were seen once. Germline CDR1 reads SGDLS; CDR2 reads YYNGEE. The CDR3 covers 13 residues. Trimming took 0 bases from V and 7 from J, leaving 7 bases between them. The sequenced material came from T cells isolated from PBMCs. The clonotype originates from a human donor in good health. The gene calls are TRBV9 and TRBJ2-2, with D unresolved. The CDR3 protein is CASSVGADGELFF. The CDR3 nucleotides are TGTGCCAGCAGCGTAGGGGCCGACGGGGAGCTGTTTTTT.